The clone carrying this TCR beta chain was seen a single time. As yet, its antigen is unknown. Germline loops: CDR1 MNHEY, CDR2 SVGAGI. Trimming removed 0 bases from V and 7 bases from J, with 10 bases in between. The CDR3 loop spans 14 amino acids. The data are from a study of cytomegalovirus exposure and HLA in healthy donors. Study in general: Approximately 85 million unique TCRs from HLA-typed donors were held in an early data release.

Regarding the study as a whole: Later analysis indicated greater clonal expansion among HLA-associated TCR beta chains than among equally common other chains. Cytomegalovirus status, reportedly, was diagnosed with high specificity and sensitivity by the classifier. In an earlier analysis, in some 540 donors, most V segments appeared productive either ~90% or ~30% of the time.

PCR involved 60 Vbeta and 13 Jbeta primers. Clones were read by immunoSEQ multiplex PCR, and TCRdb kept only the in-frame ones, dropping some. Of 180,000 or so clones in the sample, roughly 76% were seen once. The receptor was derived from a young woman in good health and CMV-seropositive. The sample consisted of PBMCs. The chain uses TRBV6-5 and TRBJ1-5, with D hard to call. For the CDR3, the DNA is TGTGCCAGCAGTTACTCCTCCATACGGCAGCCCCAGCATTTT. This gives the protein CASSYSSIRQPQHF.